This section outlines one TCR beta chain sequence together with its context. Its antigen is undetermined. This sample stems from a study of identical twins. Study results and caveats: Beta clonotypes that were abundant in cord blood contained fewer insertions, a pattern absent from memory repertoires.

TCRdb passed the 5' RACE reads through MiXCR, listing each CDR3 protein once. The table lists approximately 500,000 distinct CDR3 sequences, 24% of them singletons. The CDR3 totals 19 residues. V lost 0 bases and J lost 9; bases outside the gene matches: 20. CDR1 and CDR2 (germline): DFQATT, SNEGSKA (reference sequence). These data also featured in a second study, about T cells expressing NK-cell markers. As reported in that work: Sorted CD3+CD56-NKG2C+, CD3+CD56+NKG2C- and CD3+CD56+NKG2C+ T cells were the source of the TCR beta repertoires.

J is TRBJ1-6 and V is TRBV20-1; 7 nucleotides line up with TRBD1. This sequence originates from a woman aged 18-29 years in good health. Material for sequencing was CD4+ T cells sorted from blood. Here the CDR3 reads CSARDTGRVGGGGSSPLHF. The CDR3 region has the DNA TGCAGTGCTAGAGATACGGGGCGTGTGGGAGGGGGCGGAAGTTCACCCCTCCACTTT.